This T cell receptor beta chain was identified in a study of T cells in Graves' hyperthyroidism and ophthalmopathy. On the study more broadly: The initial diagnosis was the point when peripheral blood was collected, ahead of any treatment.

CDR3 length: 16 residues. J was trimmed by 0 bases and V by 4 bases; bases with no gene match: 6. CDR1 SGHRS and CDR2 YFSETQ come from the germline V gene. Regarding the study as a whole: A model using 13 V-J features told ophthalmopathy apart from stable hyperthyroidism.

Each diagnosis was grounded in clinical symptoms, serum thyroxine and TRAb, thyroid ultrasound, and orbital computed tomography. About 10 ml fresh peripheral blood yielded the PBMCs. A remark on this clonotype: The antigen is not known.

TCR beta CDR3 sequences were amplified from RNA transcripts. HTBI primers drove first-round RT-PCR of the TCR CDR3. TCRdb used MiXCR to reprocess the multiplex PCR reads, holding one entry per CDR3 protein. Of 250,000 to 300,000 distinct CDR3 sequences in the sample, roughly 19% were seen once. What was sequenced was blood. The V gene is TRBV5-1, the J gene TRBJ2-3; 9 nucleotides match TRBD1. The receptor's source is a man aged 50 to 59 with Graves' ophthalmopathy. CDR3 loop: CASSSGDRASTDTQYF. CDR3 nucleotide sequence: TGCGCCAGCAGCAGTGGGGACAGGGCTAGCACAGATACGCAGTATTTT. The full variable domain, with the rest looked up from reference TRBV5-1 and TRBJ2-3, is KAGVTQTPRYLIKTRGQQVTLSCSPISGHRSVSWYQQTPGQGLQFLFEYFSETQRNKGNFPGRFSGRQFSNSRSEMNVSTLELGDSALYLCASSSGDRASTDTQYFGPGTRLTVL.